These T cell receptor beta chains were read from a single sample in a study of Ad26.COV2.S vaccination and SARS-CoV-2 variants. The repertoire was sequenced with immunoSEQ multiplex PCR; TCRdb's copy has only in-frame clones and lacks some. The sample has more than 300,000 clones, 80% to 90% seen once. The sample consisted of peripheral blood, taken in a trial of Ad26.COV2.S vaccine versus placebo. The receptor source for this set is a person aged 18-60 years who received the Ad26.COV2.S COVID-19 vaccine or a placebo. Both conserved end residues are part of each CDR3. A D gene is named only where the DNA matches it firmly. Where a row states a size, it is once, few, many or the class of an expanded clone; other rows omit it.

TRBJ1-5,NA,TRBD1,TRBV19,CASSGQGSASNQPQHF,TGTGCCAGTAGTGGACAGGGTTCTGCAAGCAATCAGCCCCAGCATTTT
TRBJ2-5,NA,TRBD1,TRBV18,CASSPGQGETQYF,TGTGCCAGCTCACCGGGACAGGGGGAGACCCAGTACTTC
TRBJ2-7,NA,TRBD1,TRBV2,CASSPLGDRDYEQYF,TGTGCCAGCAGTCCCCTGGGGGACAGGGATTACGAGCAGTACTTC
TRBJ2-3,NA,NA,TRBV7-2,CASSLARWGVGDTQYF,TGTGCCAGCAGCTTAGCCCGGTGGGGGGTGGGAGATACGCAGTATTTT
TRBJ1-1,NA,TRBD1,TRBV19,CASKEGQGAPEAFF,TGTGCCAGTAAAGAGGGCCAGGGGGCCCCTGAAGCTTTCTTT
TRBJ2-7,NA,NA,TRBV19,CASSLDSEASYEQYF,TGTGCCAGTAGTCTGGACAGTGAGGCCTCCTACGAGCAGTACTTC
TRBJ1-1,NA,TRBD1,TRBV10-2,CASSETLGTGIHMNTEAFF,TGCGCCAGCAGTGAAACTTTGGGGACAGGAATCCACATGAACACTGAAGCTTTCTTT
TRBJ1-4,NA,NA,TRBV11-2,CASSLVGGQLYEKLFF,TGTGCCAGCAGCTTAGTAGGGGGGCAGTTGTACGAAAAACTGTTTTTT
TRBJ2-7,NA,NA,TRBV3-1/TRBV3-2,CASSFRHSEQYF,TGTGCCAGCAGCTTCCGACACTCCGAGCAGTACTTC
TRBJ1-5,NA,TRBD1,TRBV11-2,CASSLGTGGRNQPQHF,TGTGCCAGCAGCTTAGGGACAGGGGGCCGCAATCAGCCCCAGCATTTT
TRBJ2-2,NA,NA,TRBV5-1,CASSLSVPGAGSGELFF,TGCGCCAGCAGCTTGTCGGTTCCGGGGGCTGGATCCGGGGAGCTGTTTTTT
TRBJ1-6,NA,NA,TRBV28,CASSRGVGSPLHF,TGTGCCAGCAGTAGGGGGGTCGGGTCACCCCTCCACTTT
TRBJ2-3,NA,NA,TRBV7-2,CASKGGLSTDTQYF,TGTGCCAGCAAGGGGGGCCTGAGCACAGATACGCAGTATTTT
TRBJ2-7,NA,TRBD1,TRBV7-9,CASSSGTGAEQYF,TGTGCCAGCAGCTCTGGGACAGGGGCCGAGCAGTACTTC
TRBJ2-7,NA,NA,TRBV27,CASSFGGGSYEQYF,TGTGCCAGCAGTTTCGGTGGGGGCTCCTACGAGCAGTACTTC
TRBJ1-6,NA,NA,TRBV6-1,CASSDLFVYNSPLHF,TGTGCCAGCAGTGATCTGTTCGTCTATAATTCACCCCTCCACTTT
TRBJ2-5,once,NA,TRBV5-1,CASSAEGRETQYF,TGCGCCAGCAGCGCCGAGGGTCGGGAGACCCAGTACTTC
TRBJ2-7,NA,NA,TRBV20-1,CSASSGLYEQYF,TGCAGTGCTAGTTCCGGCCTCTACGAGCAGTACTTC
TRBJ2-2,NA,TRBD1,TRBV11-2,CASSSRTGTGTGELFF,TGTGCCAGCAGCTCCCGGACAGGGACGGGCACCGGGGAGCTGTTTTTT
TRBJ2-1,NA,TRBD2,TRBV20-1,CSASERGGYNEQFF,TGCAGTGCCAGTGAGCGGGGGGGATACAATGAGCAGTTCTTC
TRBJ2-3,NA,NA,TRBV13,CASSLRTGGYTDTQYF,TGTGCCAGCAGCTTGAGGACAGGAGGGTACACAGATACGCAGTATTTT
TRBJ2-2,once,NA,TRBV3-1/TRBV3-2,CASSQDVGTGELFF,TGTGCCAGCAGCCAAGATGTGGGAACCGGGGAGCTGTTTTTT
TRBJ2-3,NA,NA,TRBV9,CASSVASFLRADTQYF,TGTGCCAGCAGCGTAGCCTCCTTCCTAAGGGCAGATACGCAGTATTTT
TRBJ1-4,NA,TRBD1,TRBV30,CAWRAKGAANEKLFF,TGTGCCTGGAGAGCCAAGGGGGCTGCAAATGAAAAACTGTTTTTT
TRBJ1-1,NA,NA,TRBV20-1,CSAFQGLGAFF,TGCAGTGCTTTCCAGGGCCTAGGGGCTTTCTTT
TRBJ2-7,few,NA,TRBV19,CASSLGHVSSYEQYF,TGTGCCAGTAGCTTGGGACACGTAAGCTCCTACGAGCAGTACTTC
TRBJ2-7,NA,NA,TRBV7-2,CASSLDAGTKNF,TGTGCCAGCAGCTTAGACGCAGGGACAAAGAACTTC
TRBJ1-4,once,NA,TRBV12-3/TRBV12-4,CASTSRRNEKLFF,TGTGCCAGCACCTCAAGGCGGAATGAAAAACTGTTTTTT
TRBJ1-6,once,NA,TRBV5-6,CASSKDGLGSPLHF,TGTGCCAGCAGCAAGGATGGGTTAGGGTCACCCCTCCACTTT
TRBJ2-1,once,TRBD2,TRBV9,CASSDGLGRNEQFF,TGTGCCAGCAGCGACGGACTAGGGAGGAATGAGCAGTTCTTC
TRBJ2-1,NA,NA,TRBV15,CATSRDGSIRNEQFF,TGTGCCACCAGCAGAGACGGGAGTATTCGGAATGAGCAGTTCTTC
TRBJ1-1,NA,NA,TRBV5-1,CASSLGGAPTTEAFF,TGCGCCAGCAGCTTGGGGGGGGCCCCTACGACTGAAGCTTTCTTT
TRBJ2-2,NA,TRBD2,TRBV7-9,CASSPPSGGRDGELFF,TGTGCCAGCAGCCCCCCTAGCGGGGGTCGCGACGGGGAGCTGTTTTTT
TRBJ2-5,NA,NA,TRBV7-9,CASSTSGVQETQYF,TGTGCCAGCAGCACGTCAGGGGTCCAAGAGACCCAGTACTTC
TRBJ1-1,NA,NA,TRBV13,CASSLTGTEAFF,TGTGCCAGCAGCTTAACTGGCACTGAAGCTTTCTTT
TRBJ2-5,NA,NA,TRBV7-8,CASSSSRGAETQYF,TGTGCCAGCAGCTCCTCCAGGGGAGCGGAGACCCAGTACTTC
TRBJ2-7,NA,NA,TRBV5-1,CASSSDRSYEQYF,TGCGCCAGCAGCTCCGACCGCTCCTACGAGCAGTACTTC
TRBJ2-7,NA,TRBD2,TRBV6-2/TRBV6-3,CASSRYTSGSSYEQYF,TGTGCCAGCAGCCGATATACTAGCGGAAGCTCCTACGAGCAGTACTTC
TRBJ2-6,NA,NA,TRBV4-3,CASRRRTGANVLTF,TGCGCCAGCAGACGTAGAACAGGGGCCAACGTCCTGACTTTC
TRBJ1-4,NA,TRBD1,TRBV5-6,CASSASLQGSFNEKLFF,TGTGCCAGCAGCGCCTCTCTACAGGGGTCATTTAATGAAAAACTGTTTTTT
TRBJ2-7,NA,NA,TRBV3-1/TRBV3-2,CASSQITSYEQYF,TGTGCCAGCAGCCAGATAACGTCCTACGAGCAGTACTTC
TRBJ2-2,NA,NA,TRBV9,CASSVGGGPNTGELFF,TGTGCCAGCAGCGTAGGCGGGGGCCCGAACACCGGGGAGCTGTTTTTT
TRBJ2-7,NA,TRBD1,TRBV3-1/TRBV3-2,CASSPKAGTGSEQYF,TGTGCCAGCAGCCCGAAGGCTGGGACAGGAAGCGAGCAGTACTTC
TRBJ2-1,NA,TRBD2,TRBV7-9,CASSPHSGRADYYEQFF,TGTGCCAGCAGCCCTCATAGCGGGAGGGCCGATTATTATGAGCAGTTCTTC
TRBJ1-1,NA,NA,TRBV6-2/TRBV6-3,CASSYFQNTEAFF,TGTGCCAGCAGTTACTTCCAGAACACTGAAGCTTTCTTT
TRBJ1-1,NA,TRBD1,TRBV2,CASSPGQGELNTEAFF,TGTGCCAGCAGTCCGGGACAGGGGGAATTGAACACTGAAGCTTTCTTT
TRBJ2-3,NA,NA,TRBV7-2,CASSLSGVFFRTDTQYF,TGTGCCAGCAGCTTATCGGGAGTCTTCTTTCGCACAGATACGCAGTATTTT
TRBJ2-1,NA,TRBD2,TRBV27,CASIPVAGGGGEQFF,TGTGCCAGCATCCCGGTAGCGGGAGGAGGAGGTGAGCAGTTCTTC
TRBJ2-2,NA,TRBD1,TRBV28,CASSLFLLTGAVTGELFF,TGTGCCAGCAGTCTGTTCCTATTGACAGGGGCGGTCACCGGGGAGCTGTTTTTT
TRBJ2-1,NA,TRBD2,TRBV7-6,CASSLYGGSYNEQFF,TGTGCCAGCAGCCTCTACGGGGGGAGTTACAATGAGCAGTTCTTC
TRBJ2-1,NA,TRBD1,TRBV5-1,CASSQDRGDYNEQFF,TGCGCCAGCAGCCAAGACAGGGGAGACTACAATGAGCAGTTCTTC
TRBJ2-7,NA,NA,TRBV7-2,CASSRTGSAYEQYF,TGTGCCAGCAGCAGAACAGGGTCGGCGTACGAGCAGTACTTC
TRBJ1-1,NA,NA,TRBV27,CASISNTEAFF,TGTGCCAGCATTTCGAACACTGAAGCTTTCTTT